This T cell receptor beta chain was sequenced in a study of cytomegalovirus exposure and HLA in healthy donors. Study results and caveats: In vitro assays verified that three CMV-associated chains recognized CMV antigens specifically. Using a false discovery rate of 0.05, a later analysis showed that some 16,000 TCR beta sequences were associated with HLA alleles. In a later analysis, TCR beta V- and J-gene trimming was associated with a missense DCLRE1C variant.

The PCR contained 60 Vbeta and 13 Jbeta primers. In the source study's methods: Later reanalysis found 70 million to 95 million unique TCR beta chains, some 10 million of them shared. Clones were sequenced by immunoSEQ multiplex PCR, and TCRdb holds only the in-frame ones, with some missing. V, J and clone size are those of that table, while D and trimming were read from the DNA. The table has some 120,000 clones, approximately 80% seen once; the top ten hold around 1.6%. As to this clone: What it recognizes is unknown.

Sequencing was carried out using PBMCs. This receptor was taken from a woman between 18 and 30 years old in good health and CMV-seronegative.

CDR3 in amino acids: CASSETPQGGQETQYF. CDR3 DNA: TGTGCCAGCAGCGAGACCCCTCAGGGTGGGCAAGAGACCCAGTACTTC. The chain couples TRBV9 to TRBJ2-5, with D possibly matching TRBD1 (5 bases). This CDR3 contains 16 residues. Trimming left V 3 bases short and J 2 bases short, with 17 bases between. CDR1 and CDR2 from the germline V gene are SGDLS and YYNGEE.